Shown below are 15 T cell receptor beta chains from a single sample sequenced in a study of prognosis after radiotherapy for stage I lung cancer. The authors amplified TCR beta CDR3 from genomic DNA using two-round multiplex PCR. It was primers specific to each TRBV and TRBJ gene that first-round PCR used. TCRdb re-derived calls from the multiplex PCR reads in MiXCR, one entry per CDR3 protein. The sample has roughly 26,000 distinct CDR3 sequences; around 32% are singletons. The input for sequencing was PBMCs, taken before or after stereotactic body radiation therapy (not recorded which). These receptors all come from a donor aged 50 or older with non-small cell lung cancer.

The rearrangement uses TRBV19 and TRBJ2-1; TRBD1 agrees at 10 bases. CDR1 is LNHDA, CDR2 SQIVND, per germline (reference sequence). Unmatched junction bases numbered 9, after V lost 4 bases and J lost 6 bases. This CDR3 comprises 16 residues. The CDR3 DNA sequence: TGTGCCAGTAGTAGAGCGGGGACAGGGGTGGGCAATGAGCAGTTCTTC. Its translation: CASSRAGTGVGNEQFF.

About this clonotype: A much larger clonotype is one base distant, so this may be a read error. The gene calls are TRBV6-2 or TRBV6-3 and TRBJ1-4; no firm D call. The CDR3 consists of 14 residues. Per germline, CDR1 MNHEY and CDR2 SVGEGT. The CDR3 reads CASSPSGSYERLFF. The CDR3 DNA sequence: TGTGCCAGCTCTCCCTCCGGGAGTTATGAAAGACTGTTTTTT.

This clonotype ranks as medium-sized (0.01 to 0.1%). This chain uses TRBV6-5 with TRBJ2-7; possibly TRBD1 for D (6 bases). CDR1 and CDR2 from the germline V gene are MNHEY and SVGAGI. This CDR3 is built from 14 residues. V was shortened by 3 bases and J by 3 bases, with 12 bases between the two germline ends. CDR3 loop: CASSYSAGVYEQYF. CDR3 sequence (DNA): TGTGCCAGCAGTTATTCGGCAGGGGTCTACGAGCAGTACTTC.

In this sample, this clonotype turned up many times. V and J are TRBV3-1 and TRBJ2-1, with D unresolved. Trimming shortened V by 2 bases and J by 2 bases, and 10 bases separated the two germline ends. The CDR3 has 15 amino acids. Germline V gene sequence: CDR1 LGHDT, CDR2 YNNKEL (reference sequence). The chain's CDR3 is CASSQISGTYNEQFF. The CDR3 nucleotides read TGTGCCAGCAGCCAAATCAGTGGGACCTACAATGAGCAGTTCTTC.

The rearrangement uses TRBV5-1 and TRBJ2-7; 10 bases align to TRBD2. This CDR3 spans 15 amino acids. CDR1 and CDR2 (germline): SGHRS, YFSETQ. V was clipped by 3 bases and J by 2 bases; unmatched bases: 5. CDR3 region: CASSSEREGAYEQYF. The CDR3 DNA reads TGCGCCAGCAGCTCCGAGCGGGAGGGCGCCTACGAGCAGTACTTC. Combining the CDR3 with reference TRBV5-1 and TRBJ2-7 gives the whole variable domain KAGVTQTPRYLIKTRGQQVTLSCSPISGHRSVSWYQQTPGQGLQFLFEYFSETQRNKGNFPGRFSGRQFSNSRSEMNVSTLELGDSALYLCASSSEREGAYEQYFGPGTRLTVT.

CDR3 loop: CASSLSITDTQYF. CDR3 nucleotide sequence: TGTGCCAGCAGCTTAAGCATCACAGATACGCAGTATTTT. This sequence joins TRBV7-3 and TRBJ2-3; D is unclear. V gave up 1 base and J gave up 2 bases, with 4 bases separating them. The CDR3 loop spans 13 amino acids. CDR1 and CDR2 (germline): SGHTA, FQGTGA.

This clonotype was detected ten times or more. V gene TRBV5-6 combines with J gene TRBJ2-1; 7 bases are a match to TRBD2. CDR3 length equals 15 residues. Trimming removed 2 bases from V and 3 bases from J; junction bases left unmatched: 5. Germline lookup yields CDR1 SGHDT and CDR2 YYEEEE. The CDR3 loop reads CASSFAASGYNEQFF. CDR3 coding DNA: TGTGCCAGCAGCTTCGCGGCTAGCGGCTACAATGAGCAGTTCTTC.

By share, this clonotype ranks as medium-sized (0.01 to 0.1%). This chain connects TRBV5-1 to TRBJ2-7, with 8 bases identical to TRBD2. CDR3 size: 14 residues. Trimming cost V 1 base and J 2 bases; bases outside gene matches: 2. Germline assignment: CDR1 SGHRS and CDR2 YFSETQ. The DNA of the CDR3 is TGCGCCAGCAGCTTGTTTAGCGGGGCCTACGAGCAGTACTTC. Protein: CASSLFSGAYEQYF.

For the CDR3, the DNA is TGTGCCAGCACCCCTAGCGTCCTCGGAGCTAAGGGGAACTATGGCTACACCTTC. It specifies CASTPSVLGAKGNYGYTF. The J gene is TRBJ1-2, the V gene TRBV6-2 or TRBV6-3; D possibly corresponds to TRBD1 (5 bases). CDR3 length equals 18 residues. The V end was cut by 7 bases, the J end by 2 bases, with 26 bases between. Germline loops: CDR1 MNHEY, CDR2 SVGEGT.

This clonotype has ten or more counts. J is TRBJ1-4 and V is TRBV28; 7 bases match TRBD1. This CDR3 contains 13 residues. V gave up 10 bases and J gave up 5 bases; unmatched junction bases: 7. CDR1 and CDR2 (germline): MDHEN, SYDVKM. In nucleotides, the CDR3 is TGTGCCACCGAGGACAGGCTAAATGAAAAACTGTTTTTT. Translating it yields CATEDRLNEKLFF.

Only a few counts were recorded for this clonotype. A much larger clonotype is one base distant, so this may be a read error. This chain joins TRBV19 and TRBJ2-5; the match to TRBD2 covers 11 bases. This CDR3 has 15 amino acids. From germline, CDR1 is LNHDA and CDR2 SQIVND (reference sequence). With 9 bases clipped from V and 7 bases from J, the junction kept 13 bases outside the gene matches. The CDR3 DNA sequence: TGTGCCAGCTCAATTAGCGGGGGGGCCGGGAGGACCCAGTACTTC. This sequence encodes CASSISGGAGRTQYF.

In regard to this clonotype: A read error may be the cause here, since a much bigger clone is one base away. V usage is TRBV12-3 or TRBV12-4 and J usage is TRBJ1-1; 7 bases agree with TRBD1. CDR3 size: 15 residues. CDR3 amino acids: CASSLLTGWNTEALF. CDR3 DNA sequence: TGTGCCAGCAGTCTCCTGACAGGGTGGAACACTGAAGCTTTATTT.

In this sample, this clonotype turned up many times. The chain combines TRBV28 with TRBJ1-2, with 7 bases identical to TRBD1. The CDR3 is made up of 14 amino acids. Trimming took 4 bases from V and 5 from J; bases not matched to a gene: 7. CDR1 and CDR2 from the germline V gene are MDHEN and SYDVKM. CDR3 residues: CASSSTGIEYGYTF. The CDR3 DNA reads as TGTGCCAGCAGTTCGACAGGGATCGAATATGGCTACACCTTC.

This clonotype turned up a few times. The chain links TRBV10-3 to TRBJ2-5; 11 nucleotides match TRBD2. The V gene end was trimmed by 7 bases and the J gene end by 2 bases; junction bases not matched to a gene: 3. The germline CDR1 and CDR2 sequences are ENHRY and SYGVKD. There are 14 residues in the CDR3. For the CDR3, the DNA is TGTGCCATCAATAGCGGGGGGGCTCAAGAGACCCAGTACTTC. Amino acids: CAINSGGAQETQYF.

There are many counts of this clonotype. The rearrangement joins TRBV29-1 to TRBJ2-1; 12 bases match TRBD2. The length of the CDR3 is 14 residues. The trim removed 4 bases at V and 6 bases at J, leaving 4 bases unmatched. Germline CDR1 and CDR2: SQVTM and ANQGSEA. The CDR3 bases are TGCAGCGTTGGGGGGACTAGCGGGTCCAATGAGCAGTTCTTC. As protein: CSVGGTSGSNEQFF.